This T cell receptor beta chain was sequenced for a study of blood T cell repertoires in COVID-19. The V segment lost 2 bases and the J segment 4 bases; nucleotides outside the gene matches: 7. This CDR3 is 16 amino acids long. The germline CDR1 and CDR2 sequences are LGHNA and YSLEER. The table came from immunoSEQ multiplex PCR; TCRdb's copy has only in-frame clones and leaves some out. Counted here are 95,000 to 130,000 clones, around four fifths occurring once; the ten biggest clones make up 7% to 9.5%. This chain connects TRBV4-3 to TRBJ2-1; 8 bases agree with TRBD1. The sequence came from a man between 65 and 85 years old with active or convalescent COVID-19. Material for sequencing was peripheral blood. The chain's CDR3 is CASSQTGQGKYNEQFF. For the CDR3, the DNA is TGCGCCAGCAGCCAAACCGGACAGGGTAAATACAATGAGCAGTTCTTC.